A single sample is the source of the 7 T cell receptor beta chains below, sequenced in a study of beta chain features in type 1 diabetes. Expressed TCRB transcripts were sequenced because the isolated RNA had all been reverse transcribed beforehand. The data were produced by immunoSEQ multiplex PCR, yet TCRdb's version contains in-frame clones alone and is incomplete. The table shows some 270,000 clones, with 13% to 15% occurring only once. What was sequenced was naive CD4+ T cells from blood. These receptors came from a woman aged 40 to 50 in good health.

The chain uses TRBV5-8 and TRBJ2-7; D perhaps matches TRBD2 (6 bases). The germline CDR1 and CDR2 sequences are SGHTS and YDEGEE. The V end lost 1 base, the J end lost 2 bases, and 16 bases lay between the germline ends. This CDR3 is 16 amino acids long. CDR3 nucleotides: TGTGCCAGCAGCTTGTGGAAACTAGCCGGTCCCTACGAGCAGTACTTC. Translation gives CASSLWKLAGPYEQYF.

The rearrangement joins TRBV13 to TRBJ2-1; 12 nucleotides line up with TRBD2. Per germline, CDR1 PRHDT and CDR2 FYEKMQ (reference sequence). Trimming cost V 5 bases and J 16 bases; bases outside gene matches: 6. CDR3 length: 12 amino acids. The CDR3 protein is CASSRLAGEGFF. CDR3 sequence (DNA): TGTGCCAGCAGCCGACTAGCGGGGGAGGGATTCTTC.

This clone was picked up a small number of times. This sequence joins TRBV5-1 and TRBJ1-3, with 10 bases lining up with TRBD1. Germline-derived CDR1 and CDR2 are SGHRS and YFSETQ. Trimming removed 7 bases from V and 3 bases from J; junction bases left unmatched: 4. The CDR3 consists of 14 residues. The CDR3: CASQDRGDGNTIYF. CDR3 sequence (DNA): TGCGCCAGCCAGGACAGGGGGGATGGAAACACCATATATTTT.

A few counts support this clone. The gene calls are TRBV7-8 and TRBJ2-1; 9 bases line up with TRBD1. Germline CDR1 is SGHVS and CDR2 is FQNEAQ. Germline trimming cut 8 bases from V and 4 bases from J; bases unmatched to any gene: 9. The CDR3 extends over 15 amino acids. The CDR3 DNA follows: TGTGCCAGCCACACAAGGACAGGGGATTACAATGAGCAGTTCTTC. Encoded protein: CASHTRTGDYNEQFF.

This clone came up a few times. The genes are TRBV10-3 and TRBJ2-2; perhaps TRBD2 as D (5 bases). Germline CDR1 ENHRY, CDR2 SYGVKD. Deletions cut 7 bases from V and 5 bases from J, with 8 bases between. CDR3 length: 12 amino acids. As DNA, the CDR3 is TGTGCCATCACAAGCGGTACCGGGGAGCTGTTTTTT. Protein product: CAITSGTGELFF.

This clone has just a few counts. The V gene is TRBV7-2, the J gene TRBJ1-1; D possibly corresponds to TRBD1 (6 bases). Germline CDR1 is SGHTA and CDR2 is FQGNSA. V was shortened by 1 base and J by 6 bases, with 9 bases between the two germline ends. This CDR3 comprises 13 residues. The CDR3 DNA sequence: TGTGCCAGCAGCTTAGTGCGGGGGCCTGAAGCTTTCTTT. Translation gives CASSLVRGPEAFF.

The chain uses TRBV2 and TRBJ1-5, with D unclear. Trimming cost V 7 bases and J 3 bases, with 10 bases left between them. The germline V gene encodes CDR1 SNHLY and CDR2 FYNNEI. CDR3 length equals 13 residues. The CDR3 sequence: CASNQDFNQPQHF. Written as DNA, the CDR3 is TGTGCCAGCAACCAGGACTTCAATCAGCCCCAGCATTTT. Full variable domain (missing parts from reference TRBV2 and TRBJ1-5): EPEVTQTPSHQVTQMGQEVILRCVPISNHLYFYWYRQILGQKVEFLVSFYNNEISEKSEIFDDQFSVERPDGSNFTLKIRSTKLEDSAMYFCASNQDFNQPQHFGDGTRLSIL.